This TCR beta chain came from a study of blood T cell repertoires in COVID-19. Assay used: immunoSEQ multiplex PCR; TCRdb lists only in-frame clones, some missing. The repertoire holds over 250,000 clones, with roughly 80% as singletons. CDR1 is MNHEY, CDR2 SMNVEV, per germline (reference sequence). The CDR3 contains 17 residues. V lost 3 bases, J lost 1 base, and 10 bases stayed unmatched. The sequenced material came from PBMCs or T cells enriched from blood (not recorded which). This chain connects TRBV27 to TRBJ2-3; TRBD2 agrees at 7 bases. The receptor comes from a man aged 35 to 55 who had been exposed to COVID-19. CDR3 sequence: CASSLWVGGVGTDTQYF. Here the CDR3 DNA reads TGTGCCAGCAGTTTGTGGGTGGGGGGGGTCGGCACAGATACGCAGTATTTT.